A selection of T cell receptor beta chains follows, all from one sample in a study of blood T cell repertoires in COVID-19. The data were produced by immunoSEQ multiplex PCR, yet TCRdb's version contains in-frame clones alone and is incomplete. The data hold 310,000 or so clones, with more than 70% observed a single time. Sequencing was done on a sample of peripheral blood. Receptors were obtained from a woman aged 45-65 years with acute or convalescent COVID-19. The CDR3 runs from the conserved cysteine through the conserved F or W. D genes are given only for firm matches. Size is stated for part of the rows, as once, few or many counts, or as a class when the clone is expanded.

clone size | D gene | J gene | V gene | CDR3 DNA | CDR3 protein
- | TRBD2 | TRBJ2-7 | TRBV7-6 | TGTGCCAGCAGCCCGGCCGGGACTAGCGACCGTTACGAGCAGTACTTC | CASSPAGTSDRYEQYF
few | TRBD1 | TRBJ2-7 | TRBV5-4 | TGTGCCAGCAGCCTACCACAGGGGAACGAGCAGTACTTC | CASSLPQGNEQYF
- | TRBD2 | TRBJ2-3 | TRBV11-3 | TGTGCCAGCAGCCCGGGTAGCGGGAGTCCCACAGATACGCAGTATTTT | CASSPGSGSPTDTQYF
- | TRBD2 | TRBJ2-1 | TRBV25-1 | TGTGCCAGCAGCCCCCTAGCGGGAGAACCAAACAATGAGCAGTTCTTC | CASSPLAGEPNNEQFF
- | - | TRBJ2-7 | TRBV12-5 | TGTGCTAGAAGCCCCCCCCTGGGCAGCACCTACGAGCAGTACTTC | CARSPPLGSTYEQYF
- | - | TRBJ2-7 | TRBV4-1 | TGCGCCAGCAGCCAAAGGGGTCCCTACGAGCAGTACTTC | CASSQRGPYEQYF
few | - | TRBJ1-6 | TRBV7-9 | TGTGCCAGCAGCGAGGATGGCAGGGATAATTCACCCCTCCACTTT | CASSEDGRDNSPLHF
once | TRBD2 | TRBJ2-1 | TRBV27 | TGTGCCAGCAGTCCCCGACTAGCGGGGCTCTACAATGAGCAGTTCTTC | CASSPRLAGLYNEQFF
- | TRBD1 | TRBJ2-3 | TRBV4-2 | TGTGCCAGCAGCCGGCTGACAGGGGGTAAAGATACGCAGTATTTT | CASSRLTGGKDTQYF
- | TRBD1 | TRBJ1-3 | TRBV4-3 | TGCGCCAGCAGCCAAGCGTGGAGACAGGGACGAAACACCATATATTTT | CASSQAWRQGRNTIYF
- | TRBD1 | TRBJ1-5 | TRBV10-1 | TGCGCCAGCAGTCAAGGGCAGGGGGACGGTAATAGCAATCAGCCCCAGCATTTT | CASSQGQGDGNSNQPQHF
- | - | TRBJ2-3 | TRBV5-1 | TGCGCCAGCAGCCGTGAGCTAGTCCCTAGCACAGATACGCAGTATTTT | CASSRELVPSTDTQYF
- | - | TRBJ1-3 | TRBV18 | TGTGCCAGCTCACCCGACTGGAGGATCTCTGGAAACACCATATATTTT | CASSPDWRISGNTIYF
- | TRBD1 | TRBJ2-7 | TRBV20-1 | TGCAGTGCTAGTAAGACAGGGGGCCTCTCCTACGAGCAGTACTTC | CSASKTGGLSYEQYF
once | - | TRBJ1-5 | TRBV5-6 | TGTGCCAGCAGCGGTGCCCCAGGGCTGCCCCAGCATTTT | CASSGAPGLPQHF
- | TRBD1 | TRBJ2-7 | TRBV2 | TGTGCCAGCAGGTGGGGACAGCCTTACGAGCAGTACTTC | CASRWGQPYEQYF
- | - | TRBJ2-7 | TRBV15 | TGTGCCACCAGCAGAGACCCAGGGGCCAACTACGAGCAGTACTTC | CATSRDPGANYEQYF
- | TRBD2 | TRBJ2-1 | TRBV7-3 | TGTGCCAGCAGCCCAAGGGGACTAGCGTACAATGAGCAGTTCTTC | CASSPRGLAYNEQFF
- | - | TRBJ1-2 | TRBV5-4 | TGTGCTGCTACAAGTAAGAGGCAAGCTAACTATGGCTACACCTTC | CAATSKRQANYGYTF
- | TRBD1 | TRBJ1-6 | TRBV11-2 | TGTGCCAGCAGCTTAGAGGCAGGGGGCGGTTCACCCCTCCACTTT | CASSLEAGGGSPLHF
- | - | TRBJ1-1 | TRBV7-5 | TGTGCCAGAAGCTTAGCGGCAGGGGAGAACACTGAAGCTTTCTTT | CARSLAAGENTEAFF
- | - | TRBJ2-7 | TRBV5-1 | TGCGCCAGCATGGGCAGACCCTACGAGCAGTACTTC | CASMGRPYEQYF
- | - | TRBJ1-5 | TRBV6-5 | TGTGCCAGCAGTACAGATAGCAATCAGCCCCAGCATTTT | CASSTDSNQPQHF
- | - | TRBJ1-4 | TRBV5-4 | TGTGCCAGCAGCTTGGTGGGGGGTGTTAATGAAAAACTGTTTTTT | CASSLVGGVNEKLFF
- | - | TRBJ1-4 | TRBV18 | TGTGCCAGCTCACGCGGACAGATGGGAACTAATGAAAAACTGTTTTTT | CASSRGQMGTNEKLFF
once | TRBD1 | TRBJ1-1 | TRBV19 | TGTGCCAGTAGTATGACCCCCATGACAGGGGAGAACACTGAAGCTTTCTTT | CASSMTPMTGENTEAFF
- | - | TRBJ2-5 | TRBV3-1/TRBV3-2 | TGTGCCAGCGAACGGGAGACCCAGTACTTC | CASERETQYF
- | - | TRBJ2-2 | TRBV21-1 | TGTGCCAGCAGGTCGAACAGGGGCACAAACACCGGGGAGCTGTTTTTT | CASRSNRGTNTGELFF
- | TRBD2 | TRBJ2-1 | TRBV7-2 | TGTGCCAGCAGCCCAGGACTAGCGGGAGCTGGTGAGCAGTTCTTC | CASSPGLAGAGEQFF
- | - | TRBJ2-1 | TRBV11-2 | TGTGCCAGCAGCTTAGCGGGAGCCTACAATGAGCAGTTCTTC | CASSLAGAYNEQFF
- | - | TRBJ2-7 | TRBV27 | TGTGCCAGCAGTTTCTCCGATCGGCGGGAAGCCTACGAGCAGTACTTC | CASSFSDRREAYEQYF
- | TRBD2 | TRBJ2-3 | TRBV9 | TGTGCCAGTGCCGGGACTAGCGAGAATAAGCGTGAGCAGTATTTT | CASAGTSENKREQYF
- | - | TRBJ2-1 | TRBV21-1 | TGTGCCAGTTCCGGGACAGCAAGTCGGGAGCAGTTCTTC | CASSGTASREQFF
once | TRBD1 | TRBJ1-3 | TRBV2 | TGTGCCAGCACCGGGACAGGGGGAAACACCATATATTTT | CASTGTGGNTIYF
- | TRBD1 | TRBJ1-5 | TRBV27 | TGTGCCAGCAGCCCAGGGGGTAGCAATCAGCCCCAGCATTTT | CASSPGGSNQPQHF
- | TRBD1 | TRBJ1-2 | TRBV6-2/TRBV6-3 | TGTGCCAGCAGTTACTTCAGGGGGCGCGACTATGGCTACACCTTC | CASSYFRGRDYGYTF
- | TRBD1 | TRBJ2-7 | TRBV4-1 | TGCGCCAGCAGCAATATGAGAATCCGCTGGACAGGGGGCCAGGCGGGAATCTACGAGCAGTACTTC | CASSNMRIRWTGGQAGIYEQYF
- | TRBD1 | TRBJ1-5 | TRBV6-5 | TGTGCCAGCAGTTCGGACAGGGCCAAACAGCCCCAGCATTTT | CASSSDRAKQPQHF
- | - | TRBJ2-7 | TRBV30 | TGTGCCTGCTACCCGACTTACTCCTACGAGCAGTACTTC | CACYPTYSYEQYF
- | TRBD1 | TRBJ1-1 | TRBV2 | TGTGCCAGCAGTGGGACAGGGGTCACTGAAGCTTTCTTT | CASSGTGVTEAFF